The 21 T cell receptor beta chains given below trace back to one sample, sequenced in a study of technical replicates of blood from a handful of donors. Data came from immunoSEQ multiplex PCR; TCRdb stores just in-frame clones and leaves some out. This table has under 15,000 clones, about 95% appearing once. Sequenced material: PBMCs. The receptor set was obtained from a human donor in good health.

The gene calls are TRBV27 and TRBJ2-2, with TRBD2 identical over 12 bases. This CDR3 has 17 residues. The germline V gene encodes CDR1 MNHEY and CDR2 SMNVEV (reference sequence). V was clipped by 4 bases and J by 6 bases; unmatched bases: 9. CDR3 sequence: CASSWGLAGTSAGELFF. DNA of the CDR3: TGTGCCAGCAGTTGGGGACTAGCGGGTACGAGCGCCGGGGAGCTGTTTTTT.

This chain uses TRBV18 with TRBJ2-1; D is ambiguous. V lost 2 bases and J 4 bases, leaving 6 bases between the germline ends. This CDR3 has 13 amino acids. Germline lookup yields CDR1 KGHSH and CDR2 LQKENI. Here the CDR3 DNA reads TGTGCCAGCTCACCAAACGCGTACAATGAGCAGTTCTTC. It specifies CASSPNAYNEQFF.

The chain joins TRBV7-9 to TRBJ1-1; 7 bases match TRBD1. After removal of 5 bases from V and 4 bases from J, the junction contained 13 bases not matched to a gene. Germline V gene data show CDR1 as SEHNR and CDR2 as FQNEAQ (reference sequence). CDR3 length: 16 residues. The CDR3 nucleotides are TGTGCCAGCAGCCGACAGGGTATGGAGTTGGGCACTGAAGCTTTCTTT. It specifies CASSRQGMELGTEAFF.

The rearrangement joins TRBV6-1 to TRBJ2-3; TRBD2 matches at 8 bases. The CDR3 contains 13 residues. Trimming at V came to 2 bases and at J to 14 bases, leaving 9 bases not matched to a gene. Germline CDR1 and CDR2: MNHNS and SASEGT. CDR3 loop: CASSERREAGRYF. The CDR3 coding sequence is TGTGCCAGCAGTGAACGGCGGGAGGCCGGCCGGTATTTT.

V usage is TRBV6-5 and J usage is TRBJ1-2; a possible D gene is TRBD1 (5 bases). CDR3 length: 16 amino acids. Looked up from germline, CDR1 is MNHEY and CDR2 is SVGAGI. The V end was cut by 0 bases, the J end by 4 bases, with 15 bases between. CDR3 region: CASSYSRTGGSYGYTF. As DNA, the CDR3 is TGTGCCAGCAGTTACTCCCGGACGGGGGGGAGCTATGGCTACACCTTC.

The J gene is TRBJ1-2, the V gene TRBV25-1; no reliable D call. This CDR3 is 13 amino acids long. Trimming took off 2 bases at V and 7 bases at J, with 11 bases between the two ends. Germline CDR1 and CDR2: MGHDK and SYGVNS. The CDR3 here is CASSEAAASGYTF. The CDR3 DNA sequence: TGTGCCAGCAGTGAAGCGGCAGCATCTGGCTACACCTTC.

The J gene is TRBJ2-7, the V gene TRBV7-8; 11 nucleotides match TRBD2. Germline values: CDR1 SGHVS, CDR2 FQNEAQ. J gave up 2 bases and V 7 bases, and 7 bases lay outside the gene matches. The CDR3 is 15 amino acids. CDR3 DNA sequence: TGTGCCAGCATCCCGGGACTAGCGGAGACCTACGAGCAGTACTTC. Residues: CASIPGLAETYEQYF.

The chain has TRBV5-6 and TRBJ1-1; D is unresolved. Germline V CDR1 and CDR2: SGHDT, YYEEEE. The V and J ends lost 1 base and 0 bases respectively, with 4 bases between them. This CDR3 is 13 amino acids long. In DNA form, the CDR3 reads TGTGCCAGCAGCTTGTCCTTGAACACTGAAGCTTTCTTT. Its protein is CASSLSLNTEAFF.

This clone was recorded a few times. The chain uses TRBV6-5 and TRBJ2-1; tentatively, D is TRBD2 (6 bases). The CDR3 is 13 residues long. Trimming removed 7 bases at V and 3 bases at J, with 10 bases between. CDR1 MNHEY and CDR2 SVGAGI come from the germline V gene. CDR3 protein: CASKTGDYNEQFF. CDR3 bases: TGTGCCAGCAAAACGGGAGACTACAATGAGCAGTTCTTC.

This chain joins TRBV28 and TRBJ1-2, with 10 bases fitting TRBD1. The V and J ends lost 5 bases and 2 bases, in that order; junction bases with no gene match: 8. This CDR3 has 16 amino acids. CDR1 is MDHEN and CDR2 is SYDVKM in the germline V gene. As DNA, the CDR3 is TGTGCCAGCAGTGGACAGGGGGTGGTTTCGAACTATGGCTACACCTTC. Protein product: CASSGQGVVSNYGYTF.

CDR3 sequence: CASSLGLAGETQYF. For the CDR3, the DNA is TGTGCCAGCAGCTTGGGACTAGCGGGAGAGACCCAGTACTTC. This chain uses TRBV5-4 with TRBJ2-5, with 10 nucleotides matching TRBD2. The trim removed 0 bases at V and 4 bases at J, leaving 0 bases unmatched. Looked up from germline, CDR1 is SGHNT and CDR2 is YYREEE (reference sequence). The CDR3 runs 14 residues.

The chain couples TRBV5-4 to TRBJ2-7, with 7 bases lining up with TRBD2. The germline V gene has CDR1 SGHNT and CDR2 YYREEE (reference sequence). The CDR3 is 15 residues long. The trim removed 4 bases at V and 2 bases at J, leaving 9 bases unmatched. This CDR3 is CASSTAPGTTYEQYF. CDR3 nucleotides: TGTGCCAGCAGCACGGCTCCCGGGACTACCTACGAGCAGTACTTC.

The V call is TRBV7-2, the J call TRBJ1-3, with D possibly TRBD1 on 6 matching bases. This CDR3 spans 15 amino acids. Per germline, CDR1 SGHTA and CDR2 FQGNSA. V dropped 5 bases and J dropped 7 bases, with 18 bases sitting between them. CDR3 region: CASSPLRAGANTIYF. DNA of the CDR3: TGTGCCAGCAGCCCACTAAGGGCAGGGGCGAACACCATATATTTT.

CDR3: CASTLQGGGETQYF. The DNA of the CDR3 is TGTGCCAGCACCCTTCAGGGGGGTGGAGAGACCCAGTACTTC. The V call is TRBV21-1, the J call TRBJ2-5; the table's TRBD1 call for D was not verified on the DNA. TRBV21-1 is termed a pseudogene. CDR3 length equals 14 residues.

This clone was picked up one time. V usage is TRBV5-6 and J usage is TRBJ2-7; D unclear. Germline assignment: CDR1 SGHDT and CDR2 YYEEEE. The CDR3 totals 13 residues. V was cut by 2 bases and J by 0 bases, with 6 bases left in between. The CDR3 bases are TGTGCCAGCAGCTTCTCGAGCTCCTACGAGCAGTACTTC. This encodes CASSFSSSYEQYF.

The CDR3 region has the DNA TGTGCCAGTAGTACCTCGGCAGGCGCGACCTACGAGCAGTACTTC. Encoded protein: CASSTSAGATYEQYF. J is TRBJ2-7 and V is TRBV19; D is undetermined. This CDR3 comprises 15 residues. Trimming pared 4 bases from V and 2 bases from J, leaving 15 bases between. The V gene's germline CDR1 is LNHDA and CDR2 SQIVND (reference sequence). Drawing the rest from reference TRBV19 and TRBJ2-7, the complete variable domain is DGGITQSPKYLFRKEGQNVTLSCEQNLNHDAMYWYRQDPGQGLRLIYYSQIVNDFQKGDIAEGYSVSREKKESFPLTVTSAQKNPTAFYLCASSTSAGATYEQYFGPGTRLTVT.

This sequence joins TRBV14 and TRBJ1-1; D gene unclear. CDR3 length: 17 residues. V lost 4 bases to trimming and J lost 1 base, with 19 bases between them. Germline CDR1 and CDR2: SGHDN and FVKESK. This CDR3 reads CASSLPMREIGNTEAFF. Written as DNA, the CDR3 is TGTGCCAGCAGCCTTCCGATGCGGGAGATCGGGAACACTGAAGCTTTCTTT.

The chain joins TRBV2 to TRBJ2-2; 7 bases fit TRBD1. This CDR3 is built from 15 residues. Trimming removed 4 bases from V and 7 bases from J; junction bases left unmatched: 9. From germline, CDR1 is SNHLY and CDR2 FYNNEI. The CDR3 is CASSGNRGADGELFF. The CDR3 nucleotides read TGTGCCAGCAGTGGCAACAGGGGCGCGGACGGGGAGCTGTTTTTT.

The chain couples TRBV5-5 to TRBJ1-4; D gene ambiguous. The V gene's germline CDR1 is SGHKS and CDR2 YYEKEE (reference sequence). This CDR3 contains 14 residues. V shed 0 bases and J shed 6 bases, with 9 bases lying between them. The chain's CDR3 is CASSLDRPDEKLFF. The CDR3 bases are TGTGCCAGCAGCTTGGACAGACCGGATGAAAAACTGTTTTTT.

The chain has TRBV11-3 and TRBJ2-7; 10 positions agree with TRBD2. V gave up 5 bases and J gave up 0 bases; unmatched junction bases: 4. The germline V gene has CDR1 SGHNT and CDR2 YENEEA. This CDR3 has 15 amino acids. In nucleotides, the CDR3 is TGTGCCAGCAGCCTTAGCGGGAGGAGCTCCTACGAGCAGTACTTC. Translating gives CASSLSGRSSYEQYF.

V is TRBV6-1 and J is TRBJ1-2, with D tentatively TRBD1 (6 bases). The CDR3 is 13 residues long. The ends were cut back, 7 bases at V and 4 bases at J, with 13 bases in the middle. The V gene's germline CDR1 is MNHNS and CDR2 SASEGT. The CDR3 loop reads CASIRTAGYGYTF. The CDR3 bases are TGTGCCAGCATTAGGACAGCCGGCTATGGCTACACCTTC.